The 13 T cell receptor beta chains below all came from one sample that was sequenced in a study of T cells expressing NK-cell markers. TCRdb re-called the 5' RACE reads, yielding one record per CDR3 amino acid sequence without DNA. The specimen's table records under 500,000 distinct CDR3 sequences. The sequencing sample was made of blood T cells: a sorted CD56 or NKG2C T cell subset, CD4+ or CD8+ T cells, or bulk PBMC T cells (not recorded which). The source is a woman between 18 and 75 years old in good health.

The rearrangement links TRBV7-2 to TRBJ2-2; the TCRdb D gene call, TRBD1, has no DNA to confirm it. CDR3 size: 15 residues. Germline V lookup: CDR1 SGHTA, CDR2 FQGNSA. CDR3 in amino acids: CASSQPVGGYGELFF.

The genes are TRBV20-1 and TRBJ2-7; with no DNA, the TCRdb D assignment of TRBD2 cannot be verified. The CDR3 loop spans 16 amino acids. The germline V gene encodes CDR1 DFQATT and CDR2 SNEGSKA (reference sequence). The CDR3: CSAPGSGRSTSYEQYF.

The V call is TRBV20-1, the J call TRBJ2-6. This CDR3 has 12 residues. Germline V lookup: CDR1 DFQATT, CDR2 SNEGSKA (reference sequence). This CDR3 is CSARDGANVLTF.

CDR3 amino acids: CASSFGDRWYEQYF. This chain links TRBV7-2 with TRBJ2-7. The CDR3 is 14 residues long. Germline V gene lookup returns CDR1 SGHTA and CDR2 FQGNSA.

This sequence joins TRBV20-1 and TRBJ2-3; TCRdb designates TRBD2, a call that cannot be tested without DNA. CDR1 DFQATT and CDR2 SNEGSKA come from the germline V gene (reference sequence). This CDR3 region has 13 residues. This chain's CDR3 is CSARWLAGDTQYF.

The CDR3 region is CASSVVEGAGTGELFF. The V gene is TRBV9, the J gene TRBJ2-2; with no DNA, the TCRdb D assignment of TRBD1 cannot be verified. Germline CDR1 SGDLS, CDR2 YYNGEE. The CDR3 runs to 16 residues.

The V call is TRBV3-1, the J call TRBJ2-7; the D gene TCRdb calls, TRBD1, cannot be checked with no DNA. Germline CDR1 and CDR2: LGHDT and YNNKEL (reference sequence). The CDR3 contains 12 residues. The CDR3 region is CASSPARGEQYF.

The V and J genes are TRBV20-1 and TRBJ2-7; absent DNA, TCRdb's TRBD1 call cannot be checked. CDR1 and CDR2 (germline): DFQATT, SNEGSKA (reference sequence). The CDR3 covers 14 residues. This chain's CDR3 is CSARVGGTHNEQYF.

The rearrangement joins TRBV12-3 or TRBV12-4 to TRBJ1-2; with no DNA, the TCRdb D assignment of TRBD1 cannot be verified. CDR3 length: 13 amino acids. CDR3 region: CASNRDRANGYTF.

The chain is built from TRBV20-1 and TRBJ2-7; the TRBD1 assignment by TCRdb is unverifiable without DNA. Germline V gives CDR1 DFQATT, CDR2 SNEGSKA (reference sequence). The CDR3 has 16 amino acids. The CDR3 loop reads CSARDAKTGLDYEQYF.

This chain joins TRBV28 and TRBJ1-2; the D call from TCRdb, TRBD1, cannot be confirmed without DNA. Germline values: CDR1 MDHEN, CDR2 SYDVKM. The CDR3 runs 19 residues. The CDR3 is CASSPDSPKSLHFNYGYTF.

The chain joins TRBV7-2 to TRBJ2-1; TCRdb reports TRBD2, a call that lacks DNA to check it against. There are 16 residues in the CDR3. Germline V CDR1 and CDR2: SGHTA, FQGNSA. The CDR3 loop is CASSLAGRGGNNEQFF.

The gene calls are TRBV6-2 or TRBV6-3 and TRBJ1-1; TCRdb indicates TRBD1, and absent DNA this call remains unverified. CDR3 length: 13 residues. CDR1 MNHEY and CDR2 SVGEGT come from the germline V gene. The CDR3 sequence: CASSLDSRTEAFF.